One sample yielded the 10 T cell receptor beta chains listed below, sequenced in a study of blood T cell repertoires in COVID-19 (dated by TCRdb to about 2020). The method behind the library was the immunoSEQ multiplex PCR assay. In TCRdb, the immuneACCESS table is reduced to in-frame sequences with V and J assigned. These tables do not hold every clone; where another copy was compared, an unresolved V gene accounts for under half, and the others remain unexplained. The sample yields about 150,000 clones; 75% to 90% were counted once. About 4% of the sample rests with the top ten. Sequenced input: peripheral blood. These receptors came from a woman aged 55-75 years with active or convalescent COVID-19.

The gene calls are TRBV4-3 and TRBJ1-2, with 7 bases identical to TRBD1. V lost 3 bases to trimming and J lost 2 bases; unmatched junction nucleotides: 3. Germline lookup yields CDR1 LGHNA and CDR2 YSLEER. This CDR3 comprises 14 residues. CDR3 in amino acids: CASSHSGQNYGYTF. The CDR3 DNA reads TGCGCCAGCAGCCATTCGGGACAGAACTATGGCTACACCTTC.

Only one count was recorded for this clone. The CDR3 reads CASSLAGVFFGYTF. The CDR3 bases are TGTGCCAGCAGCTTGGCCGGGGTTTTCTTTGGCTACACCTTC. V and J are TRBV5-8 and TRBJ1-2, with D unresolved. Germline V gene data show CDR1 as SGHTS and CDR2 as YDEGEE. The CDR3 is made up of 14 amino acids. With 0 bases removed from V and 7 bases from J, the gap between germline ends came to 13 bases.

This clone appeared a single time. The chain couples TRBV30 to TRBJ1-2, with 9 bases that match TRBD1. Germline CDR1 reads GTSNPN; CDR2 reads SVGIG (reference sequence). V lost 2 bases, J lost 2 bases, and 3 bases stayed unmatched. This CDR3 region has 14 residues. The DNA for the CDR3 is TGTGCCTGGAGTCCGGGACAGGGAAACTATGGCTACACCTTC. As protein: CAWSPGQGNYGYTF.

V is TRBV19 and J is TRBJ2-1, with 10 bases matching TRBD2. CDR3 length equals 15 residues. Germline CDR1 and CDR2: LNHDA and SQIVND (reference sequence). V lost 3 bases and J lost 5; bases outside the gene matches: 4. CDR3 in amino acids: CASSIGLAANNEQFF. CDR3 DNA sequence: TGTGCCAGTAGTATTGGACTAGCGGCTAACAATGAGCAGTTCTTC.

The genes are TRBV10-3 and TRBJ1-5, with 8 bases aligning to TRBD1. This CDR3 is built from 15 residues. CDR1 and CDR2 from the germline V gene are ENHRY and SYGVKD. V lost 1 base, J lost 4 bases, and 3 bases stayed unmatched. CDR3 protein: CAISEFGQGNQPQHF. The CDR3 nucleotides are TGTGCCATCAGTGAGTTCGGACAGGGAAATCAGCCCCAGCATTTT.

The V and J genes are TRBV3-1 (or the pseudogene TRBV3-2) and TRBJ2-6, with 7 bases that match TRBD1. The germline CDR1 and CDR2 sequences are LGHDT and YNNKEL (reference sequence). This CDR3 comprises 18 residues. V trimming: 7 bases; J trimming: 1 base; junction bases outside the gene matches: 13. The CDR3 sequence is CASTRSGTAFSGANVLTF. The CDR3 DNA follows: TGTGCCAGCACCAGATCCGGGACAGCCTTTTCTGGGGCCAACGTCCTGACTTTC.

The chain is built from TRBV18 and TRBJ1-2; TRBD1 aligns across 8 bases. This CDR3 is built from 14 residues. With V trimmed by 6 bases and J by 6 bases, 9 bases remained unmatched. Germline CDR1 and CDR2: KGHSH and LQKENI. The CDR3 protein is CASSDTGGLDGYTF. The CDR3 coding sequence is TGTGCCAGCTCGGACACAGGGGGTCTAGATGGCTACACCTTC. Together with reference TRBV18 and TRBJ1-2, the CDR3 gives the full variable domain: NAGVMQNPRHLVRRRGQEARLRCSPMKGHSHVYWYRQLPEEGLKFMVYLQKENIIDESGMPKERFSAEFPKEGPSILRIQQVVRGDSAAYFCASSDTGGLDGYTFGSGTRLTVV.

The chain combines TRBV10-2 with TRBJ2-7; 11 positions match TRBD1. Germline CDR1 reads WSHSY; CDR2 reads SAAADI. V lost 2 bases and J lost 2; bases outside the gene matches: 5. The CDR3 has 16 amino acids. DNA of the CDR3: TGCGCCAGCAGTGAGCCCTTGGGACAGGGGGCCTACGAGCAGTACTTC. Translating it yields CASSEPLGQGAYEQYF.

V is TRBV10-3 and J is TRBJ1-6, with a weak D call TRBD1 (5 bases). Trimming took 0 bases from V and 0 from J, leaving 6 bases between them. Germline values: CDR1 ENHRY, CDR2 SYGVKD. The CDR3 is 16 amino acids. The CDR3 loop is CAISESGGSYNSPLHF. The CDR3 DNA reads as TGTGCCATCAGTGAGTCGGGGGGCTCCTATAATTCACCCCTCCACTTT.

For the CDR3, the DNA is TGTGCCAGCAGTTTCTCCAGTATGATCAACACTGAAGCTTTCTTT. Translated, it gives CASSFSSMINTEAFF. This chain joins TRBV28 and TRBJ1-1, with D uncertain. Trimming removed 3 bases from V and 2 bases from J, with 13 bases in between. The germline gives CDR1 MDHEN, CDR2 SYDVKM. The CDR3 has 15 residues.